The 6 T cell receptor beta chains below were found in one sample sequenced in a study of cytotoxic CD8 clonotypes in ibrutinib-treated CLL (dated by TCRdb to the early 2020s). Receptors were amplified or captured by the immunoSEQ multiplex PCR assay. The table comes from immuneACCESS by way of TCRdb, which keeps in-frame sequences with V and J called. Part of the clones is missing from these tables; in studies checked, under half for an unresolved V gene and the rest for unknown reasons. The sample includes about 29,000 clones, with about 76% observed a single time. The ten most abundant clones make up less than 55% of the sample. Here the sequenced sample was PBMCs, taken after 36 months of ibrutinib treatment. Receptors were obtained from a human donor with chronic lymphocytic leukemia.

The J gene is TRBJ2-2, the V gene TRBV27, with D possibly matching TRBD1 (6 bases). The CDR3 sequence is 14 residues long. CDR1 is MNHEY and CDR2 is SMNVEV in the germline V gene (reference sequence). Trimming took off 8 bases at V and 1 base at J, with 11 bases between the two ends. CDR3 sequence reads: CASAGTLNTGELFF. Here the CDR3 DNA reads TGTGCCAGCGCCGGGACACTGAACACCGGGGAGCTGTTTTTT.

V is TRBV5-1 and J is TRBJ1-1, with 10 bases that match TRBD1. CDR1 and CDR2 from the germline V gene are SGHRS and YFSETQ. The V and J ends lost 3 bases and 13 bases, in that order; junction bases with no gene match: 6. This CDR3 has 12 amino acids. CDR3: CASSSGRDRGFF. The CDR3 coding sequence is TGCGCCAGCAGCTCCGGCAGGGACAGGGGTTTCTTT. Drawing the rest from reference TRBV5-1 and TRBJ1-1, the complete variable domain is KAGVTQTPRYLIKTRGQQVTLSCSPISGHRSVSWYQQTPGQGLQFLFEYFSETQRNKGNFPGRFSGRQFSNSRSEMNVSTLELGDSALYLCASSSGRDRGFFGQGTRLTVV.

The chain employs TRBV7-8 and TRBJ2-1, with 7 positions matching TRBD2. V shed 1 base and J 0 bases; nucleotides not matched to a gene: 6. This CDR3 spans 17 amino acids. The germline V gene has CDR1 SGHVS and CDR2 FQNEAQ. Here the CDR3 DNA reads TGTGCCAGCAGCTTAGTCTACGGGGGGATCTCCTACAATGAGCAGTTCTTC. It yields the protein CASSLVYGGISYNEQFF.

This rearrangement joins TRBV2 to TRBJ2-1; no reliable D call. Deletions cut 2 bases from V and 7 bases from J, with 9 bases between. The CDR3 is 13 residues long. Germline values: CDR1 SNHLY, CDR2 FYNNEI. CDR3: CASSEPPWNEQFF. In DNA form, the CDR3 reads TGTGCCAGCAGTGAACCCCCGTGGAATGAGCAGTTCTTC. The complete variable domain, with remaining parts taken from reference TRBV2 and TRBJ2-1, reads EPEVTQTPSHQVTQMGQEVILRCVPISNHLYFYWYRQILGQKVEFLVSFYNNEISEKSEIFDDQFSVERPDGSNFTLKIRSTKLEDSAMYFCASSEPPWNEQFFGPGTRLTVL.

This clone came up a few times. V and J are TRBV30 and TRBJ2-7; a weak D match, TRBD1 (6 bases). Germline CDR1 GTSNPN, CDR2 SVGIG (reference sequence). Trimming removed 0 bases at V and 4 bases at J, with 10 bases between. The CDR3 is made up of 13 amino acids. The CDR3 here is CAWSVAGAYEQYF. DNA for the CDR3: TGTGCCTGGAGTGTCGCAGGGGCGTACGAGCAGTACTTC.

This chain joins TRBV27 and TRBJ2-2; tentatively, D is TRBD1 (6 bases). The ends were cut back, 7 bases at V and 6 bases at J, with 15 bases in the middle. The V gene's germline CDR1 is MNHEY and CDR2 SMNVEV (reference sequence). The CDR3 runs to 14 residues. The CDR3 DNA sequence: TGTGCCAGCACAGGGACACCCCACGCCGGGGAGCTGTTTTTT. Translating gives CASTGTPHAGELFF.